Below, one T cell receptor (beta chain) is given with its context. Its cognate antigen is unknown. Assay: immunoSEQ multiplex PCR; the TCRdb copy retains only in-frame clones and omits some. The sample consists of 100,000 to 150,000 clones, more than 70% of them appearing once. This specimen comes from a study of T cell responses to AZD1222 COVID-19 vaccine. Study-wide background: Combined were second doses at about 4 or about 12 weeks.

The CDR3 length is 16 residues. V gave up 0 bases and J gave up 7 bases; unmatched junction bases: 11. In germline, CDR1 is MGHRA, CDR2 YSYEKL. The study, taken as a whole, reports: Rises in breadth and depth of Spike-specific TCRs came after two AZD1222 doses. The repertoires were collected only after the peak T cell response. A mostly white British donor set with more females was recruited, and clonal diversity was possibly underestimated.

This chain links TRBV4-1 with TRBJ1-2; TRBD1 matches 7 bases. Sample: peripheral blood, taken on day 0 of AZD1222 vaccination. This clonotype originated in an adult in good health. CDR3 sequence reads: CASSQDNGRGRGGYTF. The CDR3 DNA reads TGCGCCAGCAGCCAAGATAACGGCAGGGGGAGAGGTGGCTACACCTTC.